This T cell receptor beta chain was obtained from a study of T cells in Graves' hyperthyroidism and ophthalmopathy (dated by TCRdb to about 2019). About the study as a whole: Peripheral blood samples were taken at initial diagnosis, before any treatment was given. To identify TCR V-J signatures that set the groups apart, the researchers used a discovery cohort of more than 95 patients, made up of 40 to 45 with Graves' ophthalmopathy and some 58 with stable Graves' hyperthyroidism. Prospective prediction of ophthalmopathy was tested in an independent validation cohort of some 19 hyperthyroidism patients and 15 to 17 patients who later progressed to ophthalmopathy. In addition, the study compared T-cell repertoires in thyroid tissue and in blood from several Graves' hyperthyroidism patients. After blood sampling, hyperthyroidism patients were treated with methimazole at a starting dose of 30 mg daily, and ophthalmopathy patients were treated with high-dose intravenous methylprednisolone. According to the paper, TCR Vbeta CDR3 sequencing was carried out on 135 peripheral blood samples, which came from some 41 ophthalmopathy, around 75 hyperthyroidism and approximately 17 progressor patients. The roughly 94 discovery patients were randomly split 7:3 into training and test sets.

There are 16 amino acids in the CDR3, from cysteine to phenylalanine inclusive. Only the CDR3 DNA is retained, 48 bases long and in frame from the first base. Trimming at the junction amounts to 3 bases on V and 0 bases on J, and the germline ends lie 15 bases apart. From a lookup of the germline V gene (reference sequence), CDR1 and CDR2 are LNHDA and SQIVND. Graves' hyperthyroidism was defined as stable when no progression to ophthalmopathy occurred over 18 months of follow-up. Hyperthyroidism patients were aged 18 to 65 years and newly diagnosed, with disease duration of less than 2 months. Exclusion was applied to patients with uncontrolled infections, other autoimmune diseases, pregnancy or lactation. Diagnoses were established on the basis of clinical symptoms, serum thyroxine and TRAb, thyroid ultrasound, and orbital computed tomography. PBMCs were separated from 10 ml of fresh peripheral blood using Ficoll-Paque density gradient centrifugation. Trizol reagent was used to extract total RNA, and RNA quality was then checked on an Agilent 2100 Bioanalyzer.

Overall study outcomes, separate from this receptor: Ophthalmopathy was separated from stable hyperthyroidism by a 13 V-J signature model, with about 86% sensitivity and approximately 81% specificity obtained in cross-validation and 80%/75% obtained in testing. Most expanded thyroid clonotypes (frequency above 0.001) were also detected in blood, a finding suggesting that blood repertoires may reflect thyroid immune responses. In validation, the model predicted progression to ophthalmopathy with over 65% sensitivity and around 72% specificity, a median of around six months before onset. Sample size was not statistically predetermined, and investigators were not blinded to group allocation.

TCR beta CDR3 regions were amplified from RNA transcripts. The first round of RT-PCR for the TCR CDR3 was performed with the HTBI primer set and the Qiagen OneStep RT-PCR kit. A second multiplex PCR round built the libraries, followed by size selection and purification. The libraries were sequenced on an Illumina HiSeq2000 using paired-end 100 bp reads. In the paper's pipeline: SOAPnuke was used to process the raw data, removing reads that contained adapters or uncalled bases, had a mean Phred below 15, or lacked an exact match to the constant primer or identifier. High-quality paired reads were merged using COPE v1.2.5, and each unique nucleotide sequence was defined as a clonotype. Clonotypes were aligned to IMGT TRBV, TRBD and TRBJ reference segments using MiTCR v1.1. Only V-J combinations with frequency above 0.0001, covering 99% to 99.2% of repertoires, were analysed. A TCS score was defined as the ratio of F50 (clonal expansion) to E x V (chaos), with BLOSUM62-based TCRdist applied between CDR3 peptides within each V-J. Welch's t-statistics and random forest reduced fewer than 550 V-J features to fewer than 15, which were used in a naive Bayes classifier (R e1071). TCRdb redid the processing of the public reads, applying fastp at Q25 and MiXCR, and retained in-frame beta chains. Each CDR3 protein gets just one entry, which takes the most common genes and DNA from the rows behind it. The V and J calls and clone size come from TCRdb's table, not from the authors' own analysis. In this sample the table shows fewer than 350,000 distinct CDR3 sequences, roughly 20% of which occur a single time. The ten largest make up under 55% of the sample.

This clonotype was detected only a few times. The clone's antigen remains unknown. No base quality values were provided; no much bigger clone lies one nucleotide off. Source material: blood. The rearrangement combines TRBV19 with TRBJ2-7, and the D gene may be TRBD2, 5 bases matching. The receptor was derived from a woman aged 45 to 65 with Graves' hyperthyroidism. DNA sequence: TGTGCCAGTAGTATGGGCATCGGGGATTCCTCCTACGAGCAGTACTTC. Translated, this is CASSMGIGDSSYEQYF.